Below, 14 T cell receptor beta chains from the same sample are listed, as sequenced in a study of shared clonotypes between healthy human individuals. TCRdb's copy holds only in-frame clones and misses some; the assay was immunoSEQ multiplex PCR. There are 2 million or so clones in the sample; 95% occur only once, and 0.13% lies in the top ten. The specimen sequenced was naive CD4+ T cells sorted from blood. As for subset: CD45RA+ positively selected. These receptors were obtained from a man between 18 and 35 years old in good health.

V gene TRBV19 combines with J gene TRBJ1-1, with TRBD1 as a possible D gene (5 bases). The CDR3 sequence is 13 residues long. Germline CDR1 LNHDA, CDR2 SQIVND (reference sequence). Trimming shortened V by 4 bases and J by 3 bases, and 9 bases separated the two germline ends. In DNA form, the CDR3 reads TGTGCCAGTAGTAGCAGCAGGGACACTGAAGCTTTCTTT. Translated: CASSSSRDTEAFF.

V gene TRBV14 combines with J gene TRBJ1-5; D is undetermined. Trimming pared 5 bases from V and 4 bases from J, leaving 15 bases between. This CDR3 spans 15 amino acids. Germline V CDR1 and CDR2: SGHDN, FVKESK. CDR3 bases: TGTGCCAGCAGCTACAGCGGGGTACGGAATCAGCCCCAGCATTTT. Protein product: CASSYSGVRNQPQHF. The full variable domain, rest sourced from reference TRBV14 and TRBJ1-5, is EAGVTQFPSHSVIEKGQTVTLRCDPISGHDNLYWYRRVMGKEIKFLLHFVKESKQDESGMPNNRFLAERTGGTYSTLKVQPAELEDSGVYFCASSYSGVRNQPQHFGDGTRLSIL.

This sequence joins TRBV6-5 and TRBJ1-5; perhaps TRBD1 as D (5 bases). The V end was cut by 6 bases, the J end by 7 bases, with 16 bases between. CDR1 MNHEY and CDR2 SVGAGI come from the germline V gene. The CDR3 runs 14 residues. CDR3 protein: CASRRGLYGQPQHF. For the CDR3, the DNA is TGTGCCAGCAGGAGGGGCCTTTATGGGCAGCCCCAGCATTTT.

The chain couples TRBV10-1 to TRBJ2-2, with TRBD1 matching 12 bases. The CDR3 covers 16 residues. The V and J ends lost 5 bases and 7 bases, in that order; junction bases with no gene match: 8. The germline CDR1 and CDR2 sequences are WNHNN and SYGVQD (reference sequence). The CDR3, as DNA: TGCGCCAGCAGTTCCGGGACAGGGGGCCTCAACGGGGAGCTGTTTTTT. Its protein is CASSSGTGGLNGELFF.

The V gene is TRBV4-3, the J gene TRBJ2-3, with TRBD2 matching 10 bases. Trimming removed 1 base from V and 10 bases from J; junction bases left unmatched: 11. Germline loops: CDR1 LGHNA, CDR2 YSLEER. The CDR3 sequence is 16 residues long. Written as DNA, the CDR3 is TGCGCCAGCAGCCAAGTCCCTCTAGCGGGAGCAGGTGCGCAGTATTTT. This gives the protein CASSQVPLAGAGAQYF.

The genes are TRBV6-1 and TRBJ2-3; no clear D. Trimming removed 0 bases from V and 9 bases from J, with 7 bases in between. CDR3 length: 12 residues. Germline V gives CDR1 MNHNS, CDR2 SASEGT. The DNA of the CDR3 is TGTGCCAGCAGTGAAGCAGGCATGACGCAGTATTTT. Amino acid sequence: CASSEAGMTQYF.

This chain joins TRBV19 and TRBJ2-2, with a possible D match to TRBD2 (5 bases). The V gene's germline CDR1 is LNHDA and CDR2 SQIVND (reference sequence). Trimming stripped 4 bases from V and 6 bases from J, with 12 bases between. This CDR3 has 14 amino acids. The CDR3 bases are TGTGCCAGTAGTACACGACTGGGAGCCGGGGAGCTGTTTTTT. Protein: CASSTRLGAGELFF.

The chain uses TRBV30 and TRBJ1-1; D is unclear. From germline, CDR1 is GTSNPN and CDR2 SVGIG (reference sequence). CDR3 length: 14 amino acids. The V gene lost 5 bases and the J gene lost 5 bases, with 18 bases spanning the gap. CDR3 nucleotides: TGTGCCTGGGTTAACCGCCCGTATGTAACTGAAGCTTTCTTT. Amino acids: CAWVNRPYVTEAFF.

The V gene is TRBV15, the J gene TRBJ2-5, with TRBD1 as a possible D gene (7 bases). The V end was cut by 0 bases, the J end by 5 bases, with 19 bases between. The germline CDR1 and CDR2 sequences are LNHNV and YYDKDF (reference sequence). The CDR3 contains 17 residues. Here the CDR3 DNA reads TGTGCCACCAGCAGAGATCCAGCAGGGGGGTCCAGGGAGACCCAGTACTTC. Encoded protein: CATSRDPAGGSRETQYF.

This rearrangement joins TRBV10-1 to TRBJ2-2; D gene unclear. The CDR3 runs to 13 residues. V lost 1 base and J lost 5, with 5 bases in between. Germline V gives CDR1 WNHNN, CDR2 SYGVQD (reference sequence). The CDR3 protein is CASSEWVTGELFF. In DNA, the CDR3 is TGCGCCAGCAGTGAGTGGGTAACCGGGGAGCTGTTTTTT.

This chain uses TRBV11-2 with TRBJ1-3; D not certain. The CDR3 has 14 residues. The germline gives CDR1 SGHAT, CDR2 FQNNGV. V lost 4 bases, J lost 3 bases, and 10 bases lay in between. The CDR3 sequence: CASSSFGVGNTIYF. The CDR3 DNA reads TGTGCCAGCAGCTCCTTTGGGGTTGGAAACACCATATATTTT.

The V gene is TRBV7-9, the J gene TRBJ2-1, with D possibly called TRBD1 or TRBD2 (5 bases each). Trimming took off 4 bases at V and 0 bases at J, with 10 bases between the two ends. From germline, CDR1 is SEHNR and CDR2 FQNEAQ (reference sequence). The CDR3 runs to 15 residues. Here the CDR3 DNA reads TGTGCCAGCAGCTCTTCGGGGCTCTCCTACAATGAGCAGTTCTTC. Protein: CASSSSGLSYNEQFF.

Concerning this clone itself: Being one base from a much bigger clone, this may be a read error. V usage is TRBV15 and J usage is TRBJ1-1; D might be TRBD1 (5 bases). CDR3 size: 15 residues. The germline CDR1 and CDR2 sequences are LNHNV and YYDKDF (reference sequence). The CDR3 here is CATSSERGGRTEALF. The CDR3 DNA reads as TGTGCCACCAGCAGTGAAAGGGGCGGGAGAACTGAAGCTCTCTTT.

The gene calls are TRBV10-3 and TRBJ1-6; D is unresolved. Trimming removed 8 bases at V and 5 bases at J, with 13 bases between. This CDR3 has 14 amino acids. CDR1 is ENHRY and CDR2 is SYGVKD in the germline V gene. The CDR3 nucleotides read TGTGCCATCGCCTTCGCCAAGGATAATTCACCCCTCCACTTT. This sequence encodes CAIAFAKDNSPLHF.